What follows describes a single T cell receptor (beta chain). Its antigen is not identified. This sample is drawn from a study of shared clonotypes between healthy human individuals. The study's findings and limits: In this cohort, only blood was sampled, and tissue repertoires likely differ. In general, naive subsets displayed greater estimated richness than memory subsets did. Shared clonotypes: approximately 5.3% naive CD4, roughly 3.5% naive CD8, 2.3% memory CD4, approximately 0.37% memory CD8.

Profiling relied on immunoSEQ multiplex PCR, and the TCRdb table lists in-frame clones only, not all of them. The data show 2 million to 2.5 million clones, over 85% seen once. Healthy adults negative for HIV, lacking recent acute infections or vaccinations, served as donors. The CDR3 has 15 amino acids. CDR1 is SGHTA, CDR2 FQGNSA, per germline. V lost 5 bases, J lost 1 base, and 7 bases stayed unmatched. The sample was naive CD4+ T cells from PBMCs. The sample's subset: CD45RA+ positively selected. This chain connects TRBV7-2 to TRBJ1-2; 7 nucleotides align to TRBD1. This receptor was obtained from a man aged 18 to 29 in good health. Some clones in this sample may be carry-over from other donors' samples. The DNA for the CDR3 is TGTGCCAGCAGCGTATACAGGGGAATTAACTATGGCTACACCTTC. Translated: CASSVYRGINYGYTF.